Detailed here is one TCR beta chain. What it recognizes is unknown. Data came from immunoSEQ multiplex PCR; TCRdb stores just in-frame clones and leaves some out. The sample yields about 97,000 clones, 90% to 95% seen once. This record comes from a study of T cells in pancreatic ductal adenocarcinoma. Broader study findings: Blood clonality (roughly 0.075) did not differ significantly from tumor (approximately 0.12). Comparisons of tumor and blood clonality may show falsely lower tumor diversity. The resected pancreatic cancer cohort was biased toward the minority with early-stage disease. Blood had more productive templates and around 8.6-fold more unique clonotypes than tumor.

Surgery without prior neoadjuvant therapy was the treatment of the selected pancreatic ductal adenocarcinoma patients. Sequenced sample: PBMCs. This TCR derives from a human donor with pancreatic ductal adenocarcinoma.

CDR3 in DNA: TGTGCCAGCAGTTTTGTGGGAGGCGCCTATGGCTACACCTTC. This sequence encodes CASSFVGGAYGYTF. The chain uses TRBV27 and TRBJ1-2; D remains unclear. This CDR3 region has 14 residues. Looked up from germline, CDR1 is MNHEY and CDR2 is SMNVEV (reference sequence). Trimming took off 3 bases at V and 4 bases at J, with 12 bases between the two ends.